The clone carrying this T cell receptor (beta chain) was observed once. Its antigen is as yet unknown. The assay was immunoSEQ multiplex PCR, and TCRdb's table has in-frame clones only and misses some. The top ten hold roughly 0.49% of the sample, which has some 90,000 clones, approximately 92% seen once. Germline-derived CDR1 and CDR2 are MNHNS and SASEGT. This CDR3 is 13 amino acids long. The V end lost 5 bases, the J end lost 2 bases, and 9 bases lay between the germline ends. This sample was included in a study of graft-versus-host responses after intestinal transplantation. General study results and limits: GvH clones occurred in recipient marrow; some first appeared in ileum or blood.

The sample was unstimulated CD8+ T cells sorted from spleen or lymph node cells, taken before intestinal transplant. The V gene is TRBV6-1, the J gene TRBJ1-1; D is ambiguous. This receptor was obtained from a human donor who received an intestinal transplant. The CDR3 DNA reads TGTGCCAGCAGTTTCCAGCGTAACACTGAAGCTTTCTTT. Protein: CASSFQRNTEAFF.